The next 16 T cell receptor beta chains were all read from a single sample in a study of beta chain features in type 1 diabetes. Expressed TCRB transcripts were sequenced, since all the RNA that had been isolated was reverse transcribed. Using immunoSEQ multiplex PCR, the repertoire was profiled, and TCRdb retains in-frame clones only, with some absent. The sample holds about 180,000 clones, about 13% seen once. Source material: central memory CD4+ T cells from blood. The source is a woman under 30 in good health.

This chain uses TRBV6-5 with TRBJ2-1; no reliable D call. Trimming cost V 1 base and J 8 bases, with 3 bases left between them. There are 11 residues in the CDR3. Germline-derived CDR1 and CDR2 are MNHEY and SVGAGI. The DNA for the CDR3 is TGTGCCAGCAGTTACTTCTATGAGCAGTTCTTC. The encoded protein is CASSYFYEQFF.

The V call is TRBV30, the J call TRBJ1-5, with 10 nucleotides matching TRBD1. V gave up 8 bases and J gave up 5 bases; unmatched junction bases: 12. CDR1 is GTSNPN and CDR2 is SVGIG in the germline V gene (reference sequence). CDR3 length equals 15 residues. In DNA form, the CDR3 reads TGTGCCCACTCCCGACAGGGGGCAAGGGATCAGCCCCAGCATTTT. Encoded protein: CAHSRQGARDQPQHF.

The J gene is TRBJ2-1, the V gene TRBV14; weak D call: TRBD1 (7 bases). This CDR3 has 13 amino acids. The V and J ends lost 4 bases and 14 bases respectively, with 18 bases between them. Germline lookup yields CDR1 SGHDN and CDR2 FVKESK. The CDR3 is CASSLRQGSGEFF. CDR3 nucleotide sequence: TGTGCCAGCAGCCTAAGACAGGGTTCGGGAGAGTTCTTC.

This clone was observed a handful of times. V and J are TRBV30 and TRBJ2-7; TRBD2 agrees at 12 bases. J gave up 3 bases and V 3 bases, and 12 bases lay outside the gene matches. The CDR3 is 17 amino acids. Germline V CDR1 and CDR2: GTSNPN, SVGIG (reference sequence). The CDR3 spells CAWSAGTSGPYFYEQYF. CDR3 bases: TGTGCCTGGAGCGCCGGGACTAGCGGGCCATATTTCTACGAGCAGTACTTC.

V gene TRBV7-2 combines with J gene TRBJ2-3; D is uncertain. The CDR3 sequence is 13 residues long. Trimming stripped 5 bases from V and 0 bases from J, with 6 bases between. Germline V gives CDR1 SGHTA, CDR2 FQGNSA. The CDR3 spells CASSPGSTDTQYF. For the CDR3, the DNA is TGTGCCAGCAGCCCCGGTAGCACAGATACGCAGTATTTT.

This clone occurred a few times. J is TRBJ2-1 and V is TRBV27; 7 positions agree with TRBD2. V shed 1 base and J 2 bases; nucleotides not matched to a gene: 5. This CDR3 has 16 amino acids. Per the germline V gene, CDR1 is MNHEY and CDR2 is SMNVEV (reference sequence). CDR3 loop: CASSLYSGLTYNEQFF. CDR3 sequence (DNA): TGTGCCAGCAGTTTATATTCGGGACTAACCTACAATGAGCAGTTCTTC.

This chain joins TRBV6-1 and TRBJ2-3, with D hard to call. The CDR3 loop spans 13 amino acids. Germline V gene data show CDR1 as MNHNS and CDR2 as SASEGT. The V gene lost 8 bases and the J gene lost 0 bases, with 9 bases spanning the gap. In nucleotides, the CDR3 is TGTGCCAGCTGCGTGCAAAGCACAGATACGCAGTATTTT. Protein product: CASCVQSTDTQYF.

This clone was seen a few times. V and J are TRBV7-2 and TRBJ2-5, with a possible D match to TRBD2 (6 bases). Germline V CDR1 and CDR2: SGHTA, FQGNSA. This CDR3 is built from 17 residues. V was clipped by 1 base and J by 2 bases, with 17 bases between them. CDR3 in DNA: TGTGCCAGCAGCTTAGACGATGGCTACGCGGGACAAGAGACCCAGTACTTC. This codes for CASSLDDGYAGQETQYF.

This clone appeared a few times. The chain joins TRBV4-2 to TRBJ1-5; the match to TRBD1 covers 9 bases. The CDR3 is 13 residues long. Germline loops: CDR1 LGHNA, CDR2 YNFKEQ. V gave up 3 bases and J gave up 7 bases; unmatched junction bases: 1. CDR3 sequence (DNA): TGTGCCAGCAGCCAGGACAGGGGACAGCCCCAGCATTTT. Amino acid sequence: CASSQDRGQPQHF.

The chain recombines TRBV29-1 with TRBJ1-3, with 9 bases identical to TRBD1. The junction had 6 bases not matched to a gene; V was cut back by 7 bases and J by 5 bases. This CDR3 is 13 amino acids long. Per germline, CDR1 SQVTM and CDR2 ANQGSEA. The CDR3 sequence is CSAGQGSRNTIYF. CDR3 coding DNA: TGCAGCGCAGGACAGGGGAGTCGAAACACCATATATTTT.

CDR3 protein: CASSSGHGEKLFF. The CDR3 DNA sequence: TGTGCCAGCAGTTCCGGACATGGAGAAAAACTGTTTTTT. The chain links TRBV2 to TRBJ1-4, with D possibly TRBD1 on 5 matching bases. This CDR3 is 13 amino acids long. Germline V gene lookup returns CDR1 SNHLY and CDR2 FYNNEI. Deletions cut 5 bases from V and 8 bases from J, with 12 bases between.

The chain employs TRBV9 and TRBJ2-1; 10 bases agree with TRBD2. Per germline, CDR1 SGDLS and CDR2 YYNGEE. This CDR3 has 16 residues. V lost 0 bases to trimming and J lost 6 bases; unmatched junction nucleotides: 6. CDR3 DNA sequence: TGTGCCAGCAGCGTAGAACCTAGCGGGAGAAGCAATGAGCAGTTCTTC. Translating it yields CASSVEPSGRSNEQFF.

This CDR3 is CACQSGTGLDQPQHF. Written as DNA, the CDR3 is TGTGCCTGCCAAAGCGGAACAGGGCTTGATCAGCCCCAGCATTTT. The rearrangement links TRBV30 to TRBJ1-5, with D perhaps matching TRBD1 (6 bases). Germline CDR1 reads GTSNPN; CDR2 reads SVGIG (reference sequence). The ends were cut back, 6 bases at V and 5 bases at J, with 20 bases in the middle. CDR3 length: 15 amino acids.

The chain employs TRBV7-9 and TRBJ1-2; D unclear. Trimming took 3 bases from V and 6 from J, leaving 11 bases between them. This CDR3 is built from 13 residues. The germline CDR1 and CDR2 sequences are SEHNR and FQNEAQ (reference sequence). CDR3 DNA: TGTGCCAGCAGCTTGATAGGAGGAGATGGCTACACCTTC. It yields the protein CASSLIGGDGYTF.

The rearrangement joins TRBV6-6 to TRBJ2-3, with D maybe TRBD2 (5 bases). The germline V gene has CDR1 MNHNY and CDR2 SVGAGI (reference sequence). Trimming took off 3 bases at V and 8 bases at J, with 15 bases between the two ends. The CDR3 is 14 residues long. CDR3 bases: TGTGCCAGCAGTTATACGGACTCCTTCAGTACGCAGTATTTT. Protein: CASSYTDSFSTQYF.

The table lists this clone with a few counts. This rearrangement joins TRBV14 to TRBJ2-1, with 10 bases that match TRBD2. The germline V gene encodes CDR1 SGHDN and CDR2 FVKESK. The CDR3 runs to 15 residues. J gave up 4 bases and V 6 bases, and 6 bases lay outside the gene matches. In nucleotides, the CDR3 is TGTGCCAGCAGACTAGCGGGGACGATGTACAATGAGCAGTTCTTC. This gives the protein CASRLAGTMYNEQFF.